This is a list of T cell receptor beta chains from one sample in a study of T cell responses to AZD1222 COVID-19 vaccine. Sequencing used immunoSEQ multiplex PCR; TCRdb keeps in-frame clones, though not all of them. The profile shows 150,000 to 200,000 clones, around 92% of them singletons. This specimen consisted of peripheral blood, obtained on day 0 of AZD1222 vaccination. These TCRs come from an adult in good health. The CDR3 runs from the conserved cysteine through the conserved F or W. A D gene is named only where the DNA matches it firmly. Only part of the rows carry a size: once, few, many, or a class if the clone is expanded.

V: TRBV5-1
J: TRBJ1-2
size: few
length: 16
D: -
CDR3: CASSLGLSRTSYGYTF
DNA: TGCGCCAGCAGCTTGGGTCTCTCCCGGACAAGCTATGGCTACACCTTC

V: TRBV30
J: TRBJ2-7
size: -
length: 13
D: -
CDR3: CAWGGHGSYEQYF
DNA: TGTGCCTGGGGGGGACACGGCTCCTACGAGCAGTACTTC

V: TRBV5-1
J: TRBJ1-3
size: -
length: 14
D: -
CDR3: CASSQQGTGNTIYF
DNA: TGCGCCAGCAGCCAACAGGGTACTGGAAACACCATATATTTT

V: TRBV7-3
J: TRBJ2-2
size: -
length: 16
D: -
CDR3: CASSLTAATNTGELFF
DNA: TGTGCCAGCAGCTTAACAGCGGCGACGAACACCGGGGAGCTGTTTTTT

V: TRBV7-2
J: TRBJ2-1
size: -
length: 12
D: -
CDR3: CASSLHRREQFF
DNA: TGTGCCAGCAGCTTGCATCGGCGTGAGCAGTTCTTC

V: TRBV10-3
J: TRBJ2-1
size: -
length: 15
D: -
CDR3: CAISSSRDLYNEQFF
DNA: TGTGCCATCAGTTCGTCCCGGGACCTGTACAATGAGCAGTTCTTC

V: TRBV19
J: TRBJ1-4
size: once
length: 18
D: -
CDR3: CASSILSWQWASNEKLFF
DNA: TGTGCCAGTAGTATATTGAGTTGGCAGTGGGCATCTAATGAAAAACTGTTTTTT

V: TRBV28
J: TRBJ2-7
size: -
length: 17
D: -
CDR3: CASYPRFGGAKSYEQYF
DNA: TGTGCCAGCTATCCCCGGTTTGGGGGGGCCAAGTCCTACGAGCAGTACTTC

V: TRBV19
J: TRBJ1-5
size: -
length: 13
D: TRBD1
CDR3: CASSIRGPQPQHF
DNA: TGTGCCAGTAGTATCAGGGGGCCTCAGCCCCAGCATTTT

V: TRBV7-2
J: TRBJ2-7
size: once
length: 15
D: -
CDR3: CASSEVGGETYEQYF
DNA: TGTGCCAGCAGCGAAGTCGGGGGAGAGACCTACGAGCAGTACTTC

V: TRBV19
J: TRBJ1-4
size: -
length: 14
D: -
CDR3: CASSMEKDGEKLFF
DNA: TGTGCCAGTAGTATGGAAAAGGATGGGGAAAAACTGTTTTTT

V: TRBV7-8
J: TRBJ1-5
size: -
length: 17
D: TRBD1
CDR3: CASSLEGDRVSNQPQHF
DNA: TGTGCCAGCAGCTTAGAGGGAGACAGGGTCAGCAATCAGCCCCAGCATTTT

V: TRBV7-8
J: TRBJ2-2
size: -
length: 15
D: -
CDR3: CASSRDRSNTGELFF
DNA: TGTGCCAGCAGTCGTGACAGGTCGAACACCGGGGAGCTGTTTTTT

V: TRBV7-8
J: TRBJ1-5
size: few
length: 15
D: -
CDR3: CASSVRTATNQPQHF
DNA: TGTGCCAGCAGCGTGAGGACAGCGACTAATCAGCCCCAGCATTTT

V: TRBV7-9
J: TRBJ2-7
size: -
length: 15
D: -
CDR3: CASSLEGGPSYEQYF
DNA: TGTGCCAGCAGCTTGGAGGGGGGACCCTCCTACGAGCAGTACTTC

V: TRBV2
J: TRBJ2-5
size: once
length: 13
D: -
CDR3: CASSSGQGRAQYF
DNA: TGTGCCAGCAGTTCAGGTCAGGGTAGGGCCCAGTACTTC

V: TRBV11-2
J: TRBJ1-1
size: -
length: 19
D: TRBD1
CDR3: CASSLEQGRWPRVNTEAFF
DNA: TGTGCCAGCAGCTTAGAACAGGGGCGTTGGCCGAGGGTGAACACTGAAGCTTTCTTT

V: TRBV7-2
J: TRBJ2-1
size: -
length: 15
D: -
CDR3: CASSLRRGSYNEQFF
DNA: TGTGCCAGCAGCTTAAGACGGGGTTCCTACAATGAGCAGTTCTTC

V: TRBV28
J: TRBJ1-5
size: -
length: 13
D: -
CDR3: CASSRQRGQPQHF
DNA: TGTGCCAGCAGCAGACAGAGGGGGCAGCCCCAGCATTTT

V: TRBV19
J: TRBJ2-7
size: -
length: 15
D: TRBD1
CDR3: CASSIEGAISYEQYF
DNA: TGTGCCAGTAGTATCGAGGGGGCGATCTCCTACGAGCAGTACTTC

V: TRBV19
J: TRBJ2-3
size: -
length: 16
D: TRBD1
CDR3: CASNTWDRRYTDTQYF
DNA: TGTGCCAGTAACACCTGGGACAGGAGATACACAGATACGCAGTATTTT

V: TRBV11-3
J: TRBJ2-3
size: -
length: 14
D: -
CDR3: CASSSRQGTDTQYF
DNA: TGTGCCAGCAGCTCCCGACAGGGCACAGATACGCAGTATTTT

V: TRBV2
J: TRBJ2-3
size: once
length: 16
D: TRBD2
CDR3: CASSQLAGGRIDTQYF
DNA: TGTGCCAGCAGCCAACTAGCGGGGGGACGAATAGATACGCAGTATTTT

V: TRBV28
J: TRBJ2-7
size: -
length: 11
D: -
CDR3: CASSSRDEQYF
DNA: TGTGCCAGCAGTTCACGGGACGAGCAGTACTTC